This entry lists 5 T cell receptor beta chains sequenced from one sample in a study of blood T cell repertoires in COVID-19. Assay used: immunoSEQ multiplex PCR; TCRdb lists only in-frame clones, some missing. The table has 50,000 or so clones, roughly 90% seen once. Sequenced input: peripheral blood. These receptors were obtained from a man older than 75 with acute or convalescent COVID-19.

The chain employs TRBV28 and TRBJ1-1; D gene unclear. Trimming removed 2 bases from V and 4 bases from J, with 14 bases in between. The CDR3 consists of 15 residues. Per the germline V gene, CDR1 is MDHEN and CDR2 is SYDVKM. CDR3 loop: CASSLVGGPSTEAFF. Written as DNA, the CDR3 is TGTGCCAGCAGTTTAGTCGGAGGCCCCTCCACTGAAGCTTTCTTT.

This clone turned up a few times. CDR3 sequence: CASSSYRGLWEQFF. For the CDR3, the DNA is TGTGCCAGCAGCTCGTATAGGGGCCTCTGGGAGCAGTTCTTC. The rearrangement joins TRBV7-2 to TRBJ2-1; D is perhaps TRBD1 (5 bases). This CDR3 contains 14 residues. The germline gives CDR1 SGHTA, CDR2 FQGNSA. The V end lost 4 bases, the J end lost 10 bases, and 17 bases lay between the germline ends. The entire variable domain, with the rest obtained from reference TRBV7-2 and TRBJ2-1, is as follows: GAGVSQSPSNKVTEKGKDVELRCDPISGHTALYWYRQSLGQGLEFLIYFQGNSAPDKSGLPSDRFSAERTGGSVSTLTIQRTQQEDSAVYLCASSSYRGLWEQFFGPGTRLTVL.

This chain uses TRBV7-6 with TRBJ1-6, with D unclear. Trimming removed 0 bases from V and 6 bases from J, with 9 bases in between. The CDR3 has 15 amino acids. Germline V gene lookup returns CDR1 SGHVS and CDR2 FNYEAQ. CDR3 nucleotides: TGTGCCAGCAGCTTAGCTGGCCGGGGTAATTCACCCCTCCACTTT. This translates into CASSLAGRGNSPLHF. Full variable domain (remainder filled in from reference TRBV7-6 and TRBJ1-6): GAGVSQSPRYKVTKRGQDVALRCDPISGHVSLYWYRQALGQGPEFLTYFNYEAQQDKSGLPNDRFSAERPEGSISTLTIQRTEQRDSAMYRCASSLAGRGNSPLHFGNGTRLTVT.

A few counts support this clone. The V and J genes are TRBV7-8 and TRBJ1-5; D perhaps matches TRBD1 (6 bases). Germline loops: CDR1 SGHVS, CDR2 FQNEAQ. The CDR3 extends over 14 amino acids. Trimming shortened V by 6 bases and J by 5 bases, and 14 bases separated the two germline ends. The CDR3: CASSRTESDQPQHF. In nucleotides, the CDR3 is TGTGCCAGCAGTCGGACAGAGAGTGATCAGCCCCAGCATTTT.

The rearrangement links TRBV5-1 to TRBJ2-1; tentatively, D is TRBD2 (6 bases). The V end was cut by 0 bases, the J end by 6 bases, with 13 bases between. Germline-derived CDR1 and CDR2 are SGHRS and YFSETQ. CDR3 length: 15 residues. The CDR3 sequence: CASSLGLVSGNEQFF. The CDR3 coding sequence is TGCGCCAGCAGCTTGGGACTAGTGTCGGGCAATGAGCAGTTCTTC.